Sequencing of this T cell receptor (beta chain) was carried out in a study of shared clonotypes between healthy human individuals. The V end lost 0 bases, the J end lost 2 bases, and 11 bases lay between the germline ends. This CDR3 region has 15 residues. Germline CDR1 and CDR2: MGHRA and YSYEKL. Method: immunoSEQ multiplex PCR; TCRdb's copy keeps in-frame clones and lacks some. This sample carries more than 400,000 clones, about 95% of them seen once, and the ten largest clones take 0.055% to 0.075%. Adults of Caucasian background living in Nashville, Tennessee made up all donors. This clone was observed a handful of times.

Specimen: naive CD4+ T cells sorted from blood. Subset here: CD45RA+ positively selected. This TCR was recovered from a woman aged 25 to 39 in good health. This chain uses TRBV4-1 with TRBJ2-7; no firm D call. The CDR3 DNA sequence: TGCGCCAGCAGCCAAGAGGCTACATTAACCTACGAGCAGTACTTC. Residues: CASSQEATLTYEQYF.